A single sample is the source of the 16 T cell receptor beta chains below, sequenced in a study of shared clonotypes between healthy human individuals. Produced via immunoSEQ multiplex PCR; TCRdb's table is partial and in-frame only. The sample has millions of clones; around nine tenths are singletons. Sequenced sample: naive CD4+ T cells sorted from blood. Subset indicated: CD45RA+ positively selected. All receptors come from a man aged 18 to 30 in good health.

The V call is TRBV28, the J call TRBJ2-2; the D is unclear. The CDR3 contains 13 residues. Trimming removed 6 bases from V and 2 bases from J, with 7 bases in between. CDR1 and CDR2 (germline): MDHEN, SYDVKM. In nucleotides, the CDR3 is TGTGCCAGCAGGTCCCTTAACACCGGGGAGCTGTTTTTT. Residues: CASRSLNTGELFF.

The rearrangement links TRBV27 to TRBJ1-5; 7 nucleotides line up with TRBD1. The CDR3 runs to 17 residues. Germline values: CDR1 MNHEY, CDR2 SMNVEV (reference sequence). With 3 bases clipped from V and 3 bases from J, the junction kept 11 bases outside the gene matches. CDR3 nucleotide sequence: TGTGCCAGCAGTTTCGTGACAGGGAGGTCTGCCAATCAGCCCCAGCATTTT. Translating it yields CASSFVTGRSANQPQHF.

This chain links TRBV30 with TRBJ2-7; TRBD2 might be the D (6 bases). CDR3 length equals 13 residues. Per germline, CDR1 GTSNPN and CDR2 SVGIG (reference sequence). V lost 4 bases to trimming and J lost 3 bases, with 13 bases between them. DNA for the CDR3: TGTGCCTGGAAGTCGGCCGGGGGCTACGAGCAGTACTTC. Residues: CAWKSAGGYEQYF.

This chain joins TRBV5-4 and TRBJ2-4, with TRBD2 identical over 11 bases. With V trimmed by 2 bases and J by 4 bases, 5 bases remained unmatched. CDR3 size: 16 residues. Germline CDR1 is SGHNT and CDR2 is YYREEE (reference sequence). CDR3: CASSLQLAGAKNIQYF. The DNA for the CDR3 is TGTGCCAGCAGCTTACAACTAGCGGGAGCGAAAAACATTCAGTACTTC. The full variable domain, in which reference TRBV5-4 and TRBJ2-4 provide the parts outside the CDR3, is ETGVTQSPTHLIKTRGQQVTLRCSSQSGHNTVSWYQQALGQGPQFIFQYYREEENGRGNFPPRFSGLQFPNYSSELNVNALELDDSALYLCASSLQLAGAKNIQYFGAGTRLSVL.

The chain has TRBV2 and TRBJ1-1, with 8 nucleotides matching TRBD1. The CDR3 covers 13 residues. Trimming cost V 8 bases and J 9 bases; bases outside gene matches: 11. Germline CDR1 and CDR2: SNHLY and FYNNEI. The CDR3 is CASGGQGLGKAFF. DNA for the CDR3: TGTGCCAGCGGTGGACAGGGTCTAGGTAAAGCTTTCTTT.

This clone was counted a single time. This chain uses TRBV11-2 with TRBJ2-7; D is ambiguous. Germline assignment: CDR1 SGHAT and CDR2 FQNNGV. Trimming left V 0 bases short and J 0 bases short, with 18 bases between. This CDR3 comprises 18 residues. The chain's CDR3 is CASSLDGFVQSISYEQYF. The CDR3 DNA reads as TGTGCCAGCAGCTTAGATGGTTTCGTGCAGTCCATCTCCTACGAGCAGTACTTC.

The gene calls are TRBV4-1 and TRBJ1-2, with 8 bases aligning to TRBD1. V shed 4 bases, J shed 6 bases, and the junction held 10 bases outside the gene matches. Germline-derived CDR1 and CDR2 are MGHRA and YSYEKL. The CDR3 length is 15 residues. CDR3 DNA: TGCGCCAGCAGCCTCATACAGGGGGAAAGGGATGGCTACACCTTC. Protein sequence: CASSLIQGERDGYTF.

The CDR3 region has the DNA TGTGCCAGCAGCTTAGGACAGGGACAATATTACGAGCAGTACTTC. It specifies CASSLGQGQYYEQYF. The chain carries TRBV5-5 and TRBJ2-7; 8 bases are a match to TRBD1. The CDR3 has 15 amino acids. Per germline, CDR1 SGHKS and CDR2 YYEKEE (reference sequence). The V segment lost 2 bases and the J segment 4 bases; nucleotides outside the gene matches: 8.

To note about this clone: One end of the junction varies from germline; a read error may be responsible. Other nucleotide sequences from this sample produce the same CDR3. This rearrangement joins TRBV27 to TRBJ1-1; possibly TRBD1 for D (6 bases). This CDR3 is built from 13 residues. From germline, CDR1 is MNHEY and CDR2 SMNVEV (reference sequence). The CDR3 protein is CASSSRDNLEAFF. The CDR3 nucleotides are TGTGCCAGCAGTTCCCGGGACAACCTTGAAGCTTTTTTT.

V and J are TRBV10-3 and TRBJ2-5; TRBD1 might be the D (5 bases). The CDR3 contains 13 residues. The ends were cut back, 6 bases at V and 4 bases at J, with 12 bases in the middle. Germline values: CDR1 ENHRY, CDR2 SYGVKD. In DNA form, the CDR3 reads TGTGCCATCAGCGACTGGGGCAGAGAGACCCAGTACTTC. Its protein product is CAISDWGRETQYF.

V and J are TRBV6-1 and TRBJ2-7; no definite D call. The CDR3 runs to 11 residues. The V gene lost 7 bases and the J gene lost 3 bases, with 7 bases spanning the gap. Germline V gene lookup returns CDR1 MNHNS and CDR2 SASEGT. CDR3 residues: CASTGNYEQYF. As DNA, the CDR3 is TGTGCCAGCACTGGAAACTACGAGCAGTACTTC.

The chain is built from TRBV9 and TRBJ1-2; 8 bases are shared with TRBD1. There are 15 residues in the CDR3. Losses at the gene ends were 3 bases for V and 1 base for J; bases not matched to a gene: 5. CDR1 and CDR2 from the germline V gene are SGDLS and YYNGEE. CDR3 residues: CASSGGQGRNYGYTF. The CDR3 DNA follows: TGTGCCAGCAGCGGAGGACAGGGCCGTAACTATGGCTACACCTTC.

The rearrangement links TRBV2 to TRBJ2-4; weak D call: TRBD2 (5 bases). This CDR3 spans 17 amino acids. The V end was cut by 5 bases, the J end by 5 bases, with 22 bases between. CDR1 SNHLY and CDR2 FYNNEI come from the germline V gene. For the CDR3, the DNA is TGTGCCAGCAGTTTGGACGGAGGTCCCACCCGTGAAAACATTCAGTACTTC. It encodes CASSLDGGPTRENIQYF.

The rearrangement joins TRBV6-6 to TRBJ2-5, with 9 bases aligning to TRBD2. V lost 6 bases to trimming and J lost 5 bases; unmatched junction nucleotides: 7. The V gene's germline CDR1 is MNHNY and CDR2 SVGAGI (reference sequence). CDR3 length: 14 residues. For the CDR3, the DNA is TGTGCCAGCAGACGTAGCGGGGGACGGGAGACCCAGTACTTC. Its translation is CASRRSGGRETQYF.

This chain links TRBV5-6 with TRBJ2-7, with a tentative D call TRBD1 (6 bases). Germline CDR1 SGHDT, CDR2 YYEEEE. The V and J ends lost 0 bases and 0 bases respectively, with 19 bases between them. The CDR3 extends over 18 amino acids. CDR3 sequence (DNA): TGTGCCAGCAGCTTGGGGGTAGCAGGGGCCTCGAGCTCCTACGAGCAGTACTTC. As protein: CASSLGVAGASSSYEQYF.

A word on this clone: This sample includes further DNA sequences coding for the same CDR3. The chain combines TRBV5-1 with TRBJ1-5, with 7 bases aligning to TRBD1. The CDR3 spans 14 residues. The germline V gene encodes CDR1 SGHRS and CDR2 YFSETQ. J lost 7 bases, V lost 0 bases, and 4 bases had no gene match. As DNA, the CDR3 is TGCGCCAGCAGCTTGGGCCAGGGGGGACAGCCCCAGCATTTT. It translates to CASSLGQGGQPQHF.